Reported below is one TCR beta chain. No antigen is known for it. The ends lost 5 bases at V and 5 bases at J; junction bases unmatched: 7. Per germline, CDR1 GTSNPN and CDR2 SVGIG (reference sequence). This CDR3 has 14 amino acids. The data belong to a study of neurological immune-mediated disorders. Study-wide points: The greatest TCR clonal expansion occurred in HTLV-1-associated myelopathy and the least in multiple sclerosis, which fell below healthy controls.

TCRdb recomputed calls from the 5' RACE reads with MiXCR, one row per CDR3 protein. The repertoire holds tens of thousands of distinct CDR3 sequences, with roughly 10% as singletons. The time point was: longitudinal time-point 1 (baseline). The sample was PBMCs. This chain links TRBV30 with TRBJ1-5; 9 bases map to TRBD1. The TCR sequence derives from a male donor with HTLV-1-associated myelopathy (HAM/TSP). The DNA of the CDR3 is TGTGCCTGGTCCGGGACAGGGAGGCATCAGCCCCAGCATTTT. The encoded protein is CAWSGTGRHQPQHF.